The T cell receptor beta chain under discussion was sequenced for a study of T cell changes during pregnancy in multiple sclerosis. The ends lost 9 bases at V and 6 bases at J; junction bases unmatched: 16. The CDR3 length is 16 residues. Germline V gene sequence: CDR1 SGHTA, CDR2 FQGNSA. This clone has only one observation. Sequencing was performed with immunoSEQ multiplex PCR; in TCRdb, only in-frame clones are kept and a portion is missing. The sample includes about 110,000 clones, more than 80% of them seen just once. The sample consisted of peripheral blood, taken before pregnancy. V is TRBV7-2 and J is TRBJ2-1, with TRBD1 matching 8 bases. The TCR was taken from a female donor with multiple sclerosis, enrolled in a pregnancy study. The CDR3: CASQPVGRGRFNEQFF. The CDR3 DNA sequence: TGTGCCAGTCAACCTGTCGGCAGGGGGCGTTTCAATGAGCAGTTCTTC.